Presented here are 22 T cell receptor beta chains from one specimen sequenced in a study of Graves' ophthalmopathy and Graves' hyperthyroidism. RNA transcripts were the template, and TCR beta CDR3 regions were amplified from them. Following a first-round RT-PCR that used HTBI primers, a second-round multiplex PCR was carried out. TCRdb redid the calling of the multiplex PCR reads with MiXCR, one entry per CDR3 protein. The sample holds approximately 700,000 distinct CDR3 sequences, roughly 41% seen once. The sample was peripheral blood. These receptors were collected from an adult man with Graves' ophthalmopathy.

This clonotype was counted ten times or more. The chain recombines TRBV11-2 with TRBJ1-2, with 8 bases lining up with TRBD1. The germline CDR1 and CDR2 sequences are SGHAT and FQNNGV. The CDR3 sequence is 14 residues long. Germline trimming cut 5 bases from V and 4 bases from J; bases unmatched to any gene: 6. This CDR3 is CASSIWTGTYGYTF. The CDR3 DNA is TGTGCCAGCAGCATTTGGACAGGGACCTATGGCTACACCTTC.

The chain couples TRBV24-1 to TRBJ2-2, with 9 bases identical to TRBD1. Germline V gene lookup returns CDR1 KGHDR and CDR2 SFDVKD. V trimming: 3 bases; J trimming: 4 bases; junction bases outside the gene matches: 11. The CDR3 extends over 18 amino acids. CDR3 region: CATSDPRATTGGTGELFF. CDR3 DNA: TGTGCCACCAGTGATCCACGCGCGACGACAGGGGGCACCGGGGAGCTGTTTTTT.

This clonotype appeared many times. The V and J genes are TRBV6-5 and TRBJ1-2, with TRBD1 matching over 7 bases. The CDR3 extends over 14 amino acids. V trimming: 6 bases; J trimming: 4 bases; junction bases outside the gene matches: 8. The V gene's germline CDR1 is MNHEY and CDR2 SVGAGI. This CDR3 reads CASRSVDRVYGYTF. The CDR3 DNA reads TGTGCCAGCAGGTCCGTCGACAGGGTCTATGGCTACACCTTC.

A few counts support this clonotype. The CDR3 nucleotides are TGTGCCATCAGTGAGTCAACGGGGGGGCCGAGAGAGCAGTACTTC. This encodes CAISESTGGPREQYF. V usage is TRBV10-3 and J usage is TRBJ2-7; 8 nucleotides align to TRBD2. V was pared by 0 bases and J by 7 bases, with 8 bases of the junction left unmatched. CDR1 is ENHRY, CDR2 SYGVKD, per germline. The CDR3 sequence is 15 residues long.

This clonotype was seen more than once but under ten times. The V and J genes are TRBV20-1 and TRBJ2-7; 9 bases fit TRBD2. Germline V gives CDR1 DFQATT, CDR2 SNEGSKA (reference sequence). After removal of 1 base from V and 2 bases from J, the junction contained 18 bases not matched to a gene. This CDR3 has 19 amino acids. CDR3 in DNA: TGCAGTGCTAGAGCTCGTAAGTCGAAAGTAGCGGGAGCGACCTACGAGCAGTACTTC. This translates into CSARARKSKVAGATYEQYF.

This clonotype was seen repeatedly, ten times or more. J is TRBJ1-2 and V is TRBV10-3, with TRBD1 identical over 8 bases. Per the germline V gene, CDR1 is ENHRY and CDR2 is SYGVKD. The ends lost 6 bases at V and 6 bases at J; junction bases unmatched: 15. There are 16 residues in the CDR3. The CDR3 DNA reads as TGTGCCATCAGATGGCAGGGGGCGTGGGGGAGTGATGGCTACACCTTC. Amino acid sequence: CAIRWQGAWGSDGYTF.

In DNA form, the CDR3 reads TGTGCCTGTTCGGACTGGCAAGAGACCCAGTACTTC. It specifies CACSDWQETQYF. The V gene is TRBV30, the J gene TRBJ2-5; D might be TRBD2 (5 bases). CDR3 length equals 12 residues. The germline CDR1 and CDR2 sequences are GTSNPN and SVGIG (reference sequence). Trimming stripped 6 bases from V and 2 bases from J, with 10 bases between.

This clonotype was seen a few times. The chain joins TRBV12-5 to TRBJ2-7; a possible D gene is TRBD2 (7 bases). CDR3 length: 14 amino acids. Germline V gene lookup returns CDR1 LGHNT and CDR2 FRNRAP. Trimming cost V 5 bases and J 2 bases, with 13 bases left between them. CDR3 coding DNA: TGTGCTAGTGGTCCGGGGGGCCTTCCCTACGAGCAGTACTTC. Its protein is CASGPGGLPYEQYF. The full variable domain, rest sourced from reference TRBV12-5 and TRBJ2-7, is DARVTQTPRHKVTEMGQEVTMRCQPILGHNTVFWYRQTMMQGLELLAYFRNRAPLDDSGMPKDRFSAEMPDATLATLKIQPSEPRDSAVYFCASGPGGLPYEQYFGPGTRLTVT.

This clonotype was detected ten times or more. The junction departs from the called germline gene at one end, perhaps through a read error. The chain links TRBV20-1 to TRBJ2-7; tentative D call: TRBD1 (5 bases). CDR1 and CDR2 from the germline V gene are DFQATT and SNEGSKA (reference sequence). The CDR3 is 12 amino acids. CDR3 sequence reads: CSARRSQAENFF. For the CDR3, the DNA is TGCAGTGCTCGCAGATCACAGGCGGAGAACTTCTTC.

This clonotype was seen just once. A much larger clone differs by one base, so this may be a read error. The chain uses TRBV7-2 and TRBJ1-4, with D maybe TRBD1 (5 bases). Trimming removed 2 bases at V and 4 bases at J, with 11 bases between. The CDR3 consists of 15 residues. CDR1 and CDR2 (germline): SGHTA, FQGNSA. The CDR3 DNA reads TGTGCCAGCAGCTTACCCGGGGCCCTTAATGAAAAACTGTTTTTT. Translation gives CASSLPGALNEKLFF.

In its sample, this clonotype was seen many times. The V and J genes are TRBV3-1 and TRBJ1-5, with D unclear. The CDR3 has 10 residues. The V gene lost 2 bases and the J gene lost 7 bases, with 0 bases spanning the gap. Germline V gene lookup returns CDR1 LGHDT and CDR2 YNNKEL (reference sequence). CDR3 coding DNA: TGTGCCAGCAGCCAACAGCCCCAGCATTTT. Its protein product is CASSQQPQHF. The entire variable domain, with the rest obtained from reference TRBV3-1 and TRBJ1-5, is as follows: DTAVSQTPKYLVTQMGNDKSIKCEQNLGHDTMYWYKQDSKKFLKIMFSYNNKELIINETVPNRFSPKSPDKAHLNLHINSLELGDSAVYFCASSQQPQHFGDGTRLSIL.

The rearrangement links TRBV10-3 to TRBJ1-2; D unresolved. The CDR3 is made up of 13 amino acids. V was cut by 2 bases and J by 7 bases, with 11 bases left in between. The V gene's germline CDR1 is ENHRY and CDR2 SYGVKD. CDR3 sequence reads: CAISEQQAGGYTF. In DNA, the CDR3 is TGTGCCATCAGTGAGCAGCAGGCAGGTGGCTACACCTTC.

The CDR3 region is CASSTTGGTGELFF. The CDR3 coding sequence is TGCGCCAGCAGCACGACAGGGGGCACCGGGGAGCTGTTTTTT. The chain joins TRBV5-1 to TRBJ2-2; 9 bases map to TRBD1. V was clipped by 4 bases and J by 4 bases; unmatched bases: 2. CDR3 length equals 14 residues. CDR1 and CDR2 (germline): SGHRS, YFSETQ. Using reference TRBV5-1 and TRBJ2-2 for the parts outside the CDR3, the full variable domain is KAGVTQTPRYLIKTRGQQVTLSCSPISGHRSVSWYQQTPGQGLQFLFEYFSETQRNKGNFPGRFSGRQFSNSRSEMNVSTLELGDSALYLCASSTTGGTGELFFGEGSRLTVL.

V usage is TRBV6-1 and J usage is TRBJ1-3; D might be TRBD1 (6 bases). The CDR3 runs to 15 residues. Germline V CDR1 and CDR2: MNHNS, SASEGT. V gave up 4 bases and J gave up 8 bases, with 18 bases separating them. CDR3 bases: TGTGCCAGCAGTGCGCGTCCGGGGGCAACGGACACCATATATTTT. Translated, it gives CASSARPGATDTIYF.

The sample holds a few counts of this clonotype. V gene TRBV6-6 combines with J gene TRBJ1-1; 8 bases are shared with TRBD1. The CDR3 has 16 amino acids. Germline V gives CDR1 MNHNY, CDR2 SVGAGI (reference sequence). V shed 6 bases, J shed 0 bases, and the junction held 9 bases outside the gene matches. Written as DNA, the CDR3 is TGTGCCAGCAGAAAGGGGACAGGCGGGGTGAACACTGAAGCTTTCTTT. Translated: CASRKGTGGVNTEAFF.

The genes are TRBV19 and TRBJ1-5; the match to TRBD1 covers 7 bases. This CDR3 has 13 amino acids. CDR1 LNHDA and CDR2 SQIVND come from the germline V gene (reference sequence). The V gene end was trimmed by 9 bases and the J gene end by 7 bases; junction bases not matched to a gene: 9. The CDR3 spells CASSSTGKQPQHF. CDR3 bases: TGTGCCAGCAGTTCGACAGGGAAGCAGCCCCAGCATTTT.

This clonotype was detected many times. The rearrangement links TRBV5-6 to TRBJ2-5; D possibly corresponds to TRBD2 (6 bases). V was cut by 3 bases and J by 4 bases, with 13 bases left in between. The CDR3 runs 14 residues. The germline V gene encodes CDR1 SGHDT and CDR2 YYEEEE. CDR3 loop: CASSSPAGRETQYF. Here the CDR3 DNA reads TGTGCCAGCAGCTCCCCCGCGGGAAGAGAGACCCAGTACTTC.

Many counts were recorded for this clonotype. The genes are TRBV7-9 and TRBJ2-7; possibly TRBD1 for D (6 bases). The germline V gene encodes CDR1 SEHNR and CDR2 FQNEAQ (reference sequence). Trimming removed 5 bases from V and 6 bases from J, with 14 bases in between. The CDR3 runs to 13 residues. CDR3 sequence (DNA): TGTGCCAGCAGCACCTCGGACAGAGCCGAGCAGTACTTC. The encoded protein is CASSTSDRAEQYF.

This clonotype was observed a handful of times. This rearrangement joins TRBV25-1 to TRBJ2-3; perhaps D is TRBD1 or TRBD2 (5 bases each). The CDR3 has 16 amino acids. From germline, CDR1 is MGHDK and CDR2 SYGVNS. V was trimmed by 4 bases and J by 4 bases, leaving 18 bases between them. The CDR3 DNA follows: TGTGCCAGCAGTGGATACGGGACCCCTAAGCCAGATACGCAGTATTTT. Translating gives CASSGYGTPKPDTQYF.

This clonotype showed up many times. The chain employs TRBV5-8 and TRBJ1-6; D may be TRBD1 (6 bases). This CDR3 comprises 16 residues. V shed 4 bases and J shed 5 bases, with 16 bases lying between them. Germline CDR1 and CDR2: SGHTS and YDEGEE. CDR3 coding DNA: TGTGCCAGCAGCCACGGACAACGGGGGCATAATTCACCCCTCCACTTT. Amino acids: CASSHGQRGHNSPLHF.

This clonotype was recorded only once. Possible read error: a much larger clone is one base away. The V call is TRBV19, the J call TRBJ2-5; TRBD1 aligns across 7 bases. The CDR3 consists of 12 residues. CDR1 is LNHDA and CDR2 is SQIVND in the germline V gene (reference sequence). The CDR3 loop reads CASRNQGETRYF. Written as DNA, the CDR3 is TGTGCCAGTAGAAATCAGGGGGAGACCCGGTACTTC.

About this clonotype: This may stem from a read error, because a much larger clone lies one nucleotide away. The DNA of the CDR3 is TGCAGTGCCATAACGCCTAGGGGAGAGACCCAGTACTTC. It encodes CSAITPRGETQYF. This chain joins TRBV29-1 and TRBJ2-5; maybe TRBD1 (5 bases). The CDR3 is 13 residues long. Germline CDR1 SQVTM, CDR2 ANQGSEA.